This TCR beta chain was recorded in a study of OX40 agonist ivuxolimab in advanced cancers. Study-wide context: In this trial design, patients received ivuxolimab intravenously at 0.01 to 10 mg/kg every 2 weeks.

Patients with autoimmune history or systemic immunosuppression were excluded. The CDR3 consists of 17 residues. Germline CDR1 and CDR2: SGHAT and FQDESV (reference sequence). Trimming took 5 bases from V and 4 from J, leaving 21 bases between them. Assay: immunoSEQ multiplex PCR; the TCRdb copy retains only in-frame clones and omits some. Of about 100,000 clones listed, under 95% are singletons. Sample: CD4+ or CD8+ T cells sorted from blood, taken in a trial of the OX40 agonist ivuxolimab. This clonotype was obtained from an adult with an advanced solid tumor such as melanoma, head and neck, liver or kidney cancer. The rearrangement uses TRBV11-1 and TRBJ2-1, with D possibly matching TRBD2 (6 bases). The CDR3 coding sequence is TGTGCCAGCAGCCGTTCCCTTACTAGCCCCAAGTACAATGAGCAGTTCTTC. Encoded protein: CASSRSLTSPKYNEQFF.